This TCR beta chain comes out of a study of blood T cell repertoires in COVID-19. Study context: PBMCs, B-cell-depleted T cells, or T cells were the source of the cDNA or gDNA that made up the material.

V lost 4 bases to trimming and J lost 0 bases, with 15 bases between them. The CDR3 loop spans 16 amino acids. Germline-derived CDR1 and CDR2 are MNHNS and SASEGT. The method was immunoSEQ multiplex PCR; TCRdb's version includes in-frame clones alone and lacks a portion of them. The data show about 84,000 clones, with 65% to 85% seen just once and around 15% held by the top ten. The rearrangement uses TRBV6-1 and TRBJ1-1; a weak D match, TRBD1 (5 bases). The origin of this receptor is a woman of 80 years or more with acute or convalescent COVID-19. Sequences were obtained from peripheral blood. CDR3 in amino acids: CASSVGGANMNTEAFF. Here the CDR3 DNA reads TGTGCCAGCAGTGTCGGGGGAGCCAATATGAACACTGAAGCTTTCTTT.